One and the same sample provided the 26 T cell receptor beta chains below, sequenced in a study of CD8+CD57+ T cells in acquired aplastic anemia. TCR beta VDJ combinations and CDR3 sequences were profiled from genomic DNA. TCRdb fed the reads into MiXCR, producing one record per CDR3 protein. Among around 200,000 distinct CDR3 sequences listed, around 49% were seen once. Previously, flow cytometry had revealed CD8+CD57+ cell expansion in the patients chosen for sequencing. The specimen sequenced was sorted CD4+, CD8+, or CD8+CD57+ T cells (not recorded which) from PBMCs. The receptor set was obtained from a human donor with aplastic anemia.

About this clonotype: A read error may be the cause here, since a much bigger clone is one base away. The CDR3, as DNA: TGCGCCAACAGCTTTTCGATCTCGGCGGGGAAAGAAAATTCACCCCTCCACTTT. Translation gives CANSFSISAGKENSPLHF. The rearrangement uses TRBV5-1 and TRBJ1-6, with D unresolved. The germline V gene encodes CDR1 SGHRS and CDR2 YFSETQ. The CDR3 sequence is 18 residues long.

Here the CDR3 reads CASSPDTTASTDTQYF. The DNA for the CDR3 is TGCGCCAGCAGCCCCGACACGACGGCTAGCACAGATACGCAGTATTTT. V is TRBV5-1 and J is TRBJ2-3; D remains ambiguous. The CDR3 is 16 amino acids. V dropped 4 bases and J dropped 0 bases, with 15 bases sitting between them. The germline CDR1 and CDR2 sequences are SGHRS and YFSETQ. The variable domain in full, completed from reference TRBV5-1 and TRBJ2-3, reads KAGVTQTPRYLIKTRGQQVTLSCSPISGHRSVSWYQQTPGQGLQFLFEYFSETQRNKGNFPGRFSGRQFSNSRSEMNVSTLELGDSALYLCASSPDTTASTDTQYFGPGTRLTVL.

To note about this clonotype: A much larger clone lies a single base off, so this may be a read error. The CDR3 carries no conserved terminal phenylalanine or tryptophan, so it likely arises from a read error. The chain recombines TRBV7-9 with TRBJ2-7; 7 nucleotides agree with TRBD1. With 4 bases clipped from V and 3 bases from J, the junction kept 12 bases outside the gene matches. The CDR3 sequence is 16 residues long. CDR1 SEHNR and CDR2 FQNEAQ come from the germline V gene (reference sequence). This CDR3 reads CASSSWTGKSSYEQYL. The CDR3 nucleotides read TGTGCCAGCAGCTCATGGACAGGCAAGAGTAGCTACGAGCAGTACCTC.

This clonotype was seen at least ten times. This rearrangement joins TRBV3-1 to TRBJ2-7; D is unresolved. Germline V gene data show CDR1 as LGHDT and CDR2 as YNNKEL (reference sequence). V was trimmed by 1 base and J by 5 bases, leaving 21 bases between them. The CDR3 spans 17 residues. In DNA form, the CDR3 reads TGTGCCAGCAGCCAAGGCAAGGCCCTGAAAGCAACGAACGAGCAGTACTTC. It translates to CASSQGKALKATNEQYF.

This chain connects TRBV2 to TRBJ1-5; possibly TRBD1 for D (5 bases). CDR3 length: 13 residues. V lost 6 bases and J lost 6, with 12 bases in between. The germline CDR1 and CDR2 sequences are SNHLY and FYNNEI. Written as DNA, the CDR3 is TGTGCCAGCAGGGGGCAGGGTGGTCAGCCCCAGCATTTT. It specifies CASRGQGGQPQHF. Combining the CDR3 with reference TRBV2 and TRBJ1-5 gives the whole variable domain EPEVTQTPSHQVTQMGQEVILRCVPISNHLYFYWYRQILGQKVEFLVSFYNNEISEKSEIFDDQFSVERPDGSNFTLKIRSTKLEDSAMYFCASRGQGGQPQHFGDGTRLSIL.

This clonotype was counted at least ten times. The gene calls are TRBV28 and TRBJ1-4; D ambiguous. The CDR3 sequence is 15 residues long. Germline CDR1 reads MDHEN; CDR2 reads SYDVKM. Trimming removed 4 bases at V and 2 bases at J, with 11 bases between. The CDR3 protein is CASSSPQSTNEKLFF. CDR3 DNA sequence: TGTGCCAGCAGTTCCCCCCAATCGACTAATGAAAAACTGTTTTTT.

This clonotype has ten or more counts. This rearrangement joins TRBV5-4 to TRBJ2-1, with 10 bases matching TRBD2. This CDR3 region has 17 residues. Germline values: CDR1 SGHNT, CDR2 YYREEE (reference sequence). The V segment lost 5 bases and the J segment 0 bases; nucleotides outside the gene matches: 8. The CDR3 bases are TGTGCCAGCAGAACTGGGACTAGCGTTAGCTCCTACAATGAGCAGTTCTTC. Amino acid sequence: CASRTGTSVSSYNEQFF. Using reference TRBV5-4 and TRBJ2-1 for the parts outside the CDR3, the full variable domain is ETGVTQSPTHLIKTRGQQVTLRCSSQSGHNTVSWYQQALGQGPQFIFQYYREEENGRGNFPPRFSGLQFPNYSSELNVNALELDDSALYLCASRTGTSVSSYNEQFFGPGTRLTVL.

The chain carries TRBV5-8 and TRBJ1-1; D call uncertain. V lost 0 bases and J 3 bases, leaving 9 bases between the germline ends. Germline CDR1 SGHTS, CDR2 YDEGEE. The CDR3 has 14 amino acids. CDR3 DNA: TGTGCCAGCAGCTTGGGAACCGAGGACACTGAAGCTTTCTTT. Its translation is CASSLGTEDTEAFF.

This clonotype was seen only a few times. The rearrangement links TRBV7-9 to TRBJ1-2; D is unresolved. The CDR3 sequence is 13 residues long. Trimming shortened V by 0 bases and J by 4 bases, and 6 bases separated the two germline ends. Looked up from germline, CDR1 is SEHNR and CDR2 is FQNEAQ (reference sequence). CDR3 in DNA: TGTGCCAGCAGCTTAGCGCGGCGCTATGGCTACACCTTC. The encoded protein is CASSLARRYGYTF.

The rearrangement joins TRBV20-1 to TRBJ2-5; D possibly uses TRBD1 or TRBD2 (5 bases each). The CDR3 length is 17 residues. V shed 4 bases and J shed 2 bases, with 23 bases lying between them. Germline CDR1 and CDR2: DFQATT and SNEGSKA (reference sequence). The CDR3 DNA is TGCAGTGCTAACCAGGTCGTGGGGGAAGGGGATCAAGAGACCCAGTACTTC. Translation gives CSANQVVGEGDQETQYF.

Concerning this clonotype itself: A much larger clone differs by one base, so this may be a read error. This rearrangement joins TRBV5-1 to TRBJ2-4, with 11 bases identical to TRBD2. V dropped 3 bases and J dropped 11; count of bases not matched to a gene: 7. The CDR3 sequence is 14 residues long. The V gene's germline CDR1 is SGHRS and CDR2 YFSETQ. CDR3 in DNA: TGCGCCAGCAGCTCACCTAGCGGGGGGAACGTTCAGTACTTC. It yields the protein CASSSPSGGNVQYF.

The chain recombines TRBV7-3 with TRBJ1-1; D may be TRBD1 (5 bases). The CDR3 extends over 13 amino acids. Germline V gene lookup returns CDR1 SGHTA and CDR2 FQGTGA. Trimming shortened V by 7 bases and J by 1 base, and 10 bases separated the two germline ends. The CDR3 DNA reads TGTGCCAGCACCCTGGGGCCGAACACTGAAGCTTTCTTT. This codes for CASTLGPNTEAFF.

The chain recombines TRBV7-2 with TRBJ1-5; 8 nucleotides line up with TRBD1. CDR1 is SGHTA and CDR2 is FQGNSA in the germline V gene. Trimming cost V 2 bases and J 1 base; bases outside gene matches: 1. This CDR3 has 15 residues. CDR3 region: CASSLRTGSNQPQHF. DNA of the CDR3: TGTGCCAGCAGCTTACGGACAGGGAGCAATCAGCCCCAGCATTTT.

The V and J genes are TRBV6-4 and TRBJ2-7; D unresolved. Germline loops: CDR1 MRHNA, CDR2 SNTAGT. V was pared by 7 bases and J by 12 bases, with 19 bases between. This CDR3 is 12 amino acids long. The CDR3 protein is CASTAQLYERYF. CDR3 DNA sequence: TGTGCCAGCACAGCACAACTCTACGAGAGGTACTTC.

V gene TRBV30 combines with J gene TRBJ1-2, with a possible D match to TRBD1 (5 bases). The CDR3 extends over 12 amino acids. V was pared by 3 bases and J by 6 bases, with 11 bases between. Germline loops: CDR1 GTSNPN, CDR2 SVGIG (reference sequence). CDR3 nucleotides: TGTGCCTGGAGGTCCCAGGGTAATGGCTACACCTTC. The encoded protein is CAWRSQGNGYTF.

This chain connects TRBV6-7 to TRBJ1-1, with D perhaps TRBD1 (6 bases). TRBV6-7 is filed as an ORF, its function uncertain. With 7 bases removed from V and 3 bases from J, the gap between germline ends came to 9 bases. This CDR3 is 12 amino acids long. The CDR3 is CASNRADTEAFF. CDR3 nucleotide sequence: TGTGCCAGCAACAGGGCTGACACTGAAGCTTTCTTT.

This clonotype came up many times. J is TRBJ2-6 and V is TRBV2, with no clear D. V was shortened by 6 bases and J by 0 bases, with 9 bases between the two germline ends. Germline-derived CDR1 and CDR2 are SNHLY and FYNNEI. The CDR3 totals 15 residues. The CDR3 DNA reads TGTGCCAGCAGATTGGGGAACTCTGGGGCCAACGTCCTGACTTTC. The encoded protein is CASRLGNSGANVLTF.

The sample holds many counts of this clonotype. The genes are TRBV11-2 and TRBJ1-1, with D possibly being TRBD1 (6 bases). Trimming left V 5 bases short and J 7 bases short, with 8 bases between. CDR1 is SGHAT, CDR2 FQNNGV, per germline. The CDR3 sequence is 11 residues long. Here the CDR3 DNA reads TGTGCCAGCAGCGGACAGATTGAAGCTTTCTTT. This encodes CASSGQIEAFF.

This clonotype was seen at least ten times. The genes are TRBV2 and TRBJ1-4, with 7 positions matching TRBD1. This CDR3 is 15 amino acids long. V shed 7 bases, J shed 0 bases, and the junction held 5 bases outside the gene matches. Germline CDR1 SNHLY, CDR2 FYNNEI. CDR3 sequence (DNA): TGTGCCAGCACAAGACAGGGTGCAACTAATGAAAAACTGTTTTTT. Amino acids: CASTRQGATNEKLFF.

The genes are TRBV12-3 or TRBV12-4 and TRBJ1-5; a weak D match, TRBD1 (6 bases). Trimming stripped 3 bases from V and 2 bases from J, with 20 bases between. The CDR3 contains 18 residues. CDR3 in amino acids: CASSLRGARSKGNQPQHF. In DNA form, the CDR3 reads TGTGCCAGCAGTTTGCGGGGGGCTCGTAGCAAGGGCAATCAGCCCCAGCATTTT.

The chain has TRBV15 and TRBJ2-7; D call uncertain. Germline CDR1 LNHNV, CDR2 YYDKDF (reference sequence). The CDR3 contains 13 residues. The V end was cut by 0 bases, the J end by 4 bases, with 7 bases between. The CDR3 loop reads CATSRDLAYEQYF. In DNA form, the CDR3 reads TGTGCCACCAGCAGAGATTTGGCTTACGAGCAGTACTTC.

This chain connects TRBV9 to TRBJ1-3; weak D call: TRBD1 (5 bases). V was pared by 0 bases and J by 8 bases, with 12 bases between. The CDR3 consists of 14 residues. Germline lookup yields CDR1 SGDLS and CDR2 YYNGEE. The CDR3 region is CASSVGDSLHTIYF. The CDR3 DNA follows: TGTGCCAGCAGCGTAGGAGACAGTCTGCACACCATATATTTT. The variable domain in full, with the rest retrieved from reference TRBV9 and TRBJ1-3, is DSGVTQTPKHLITATGQRVTLRCSPRSGDLSVYWYQQSLDQGLQFLIQYYNGEERAKGNILERFSAQQFPDLHSELNLSSLELGDSALYFCASSVGDSLHTIYFGEGSWLTVV.

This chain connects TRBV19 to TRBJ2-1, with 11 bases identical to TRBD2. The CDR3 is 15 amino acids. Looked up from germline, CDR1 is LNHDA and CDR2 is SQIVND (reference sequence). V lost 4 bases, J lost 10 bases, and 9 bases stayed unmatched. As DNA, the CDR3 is TGTGCCAGTAGTACCCACCTAGCGGGGGGACCGGAGCAGTTCTTC. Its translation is CASSTHLAGGPEQFF.

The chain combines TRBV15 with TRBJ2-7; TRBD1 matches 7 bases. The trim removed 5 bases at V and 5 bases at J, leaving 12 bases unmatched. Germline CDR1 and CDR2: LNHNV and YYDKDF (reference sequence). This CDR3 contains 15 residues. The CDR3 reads CATSEGGRGFHEQYF. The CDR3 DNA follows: TGTGCCACCAGCGAAGGGGGCAGGGGGTTTCACGAGCAGTACTTC.

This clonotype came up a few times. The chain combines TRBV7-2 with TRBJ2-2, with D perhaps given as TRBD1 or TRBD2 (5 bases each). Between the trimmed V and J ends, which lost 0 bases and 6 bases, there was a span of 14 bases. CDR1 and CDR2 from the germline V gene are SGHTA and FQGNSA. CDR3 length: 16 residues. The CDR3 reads CASSLARQRAAGELFF. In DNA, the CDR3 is TGTGCCAGCAGCTTAGCCCGACAGAGGGCGGCCGGGGAGCTGTTTTTT.

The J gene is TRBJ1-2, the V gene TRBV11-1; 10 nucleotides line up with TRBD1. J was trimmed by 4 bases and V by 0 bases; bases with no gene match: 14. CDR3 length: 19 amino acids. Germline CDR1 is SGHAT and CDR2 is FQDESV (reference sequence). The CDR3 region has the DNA TGTGCCAGCAGCTTAGCTAGCCCGGGACAGGGGCAGTCCTTCTATGGCTACACCTTC. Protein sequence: CASSLASPGQGQSFYGYTF.